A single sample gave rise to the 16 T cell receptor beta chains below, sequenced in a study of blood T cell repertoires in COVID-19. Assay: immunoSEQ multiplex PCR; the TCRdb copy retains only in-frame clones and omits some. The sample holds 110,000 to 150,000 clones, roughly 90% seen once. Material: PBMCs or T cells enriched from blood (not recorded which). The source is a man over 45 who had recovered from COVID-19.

The CDR3 DNA sequence: TGTGCCAGCAGTCGGACAGGGGGGACTGAAGCTTTCTTT. Protein: CASSRTGGTEAFF. V is TRBV28 and J is TRBJ1-1, with TRBD1 matching over 10 bases. The CDR3 covers 13 residues. Germline-derived CDR1 and CDR2 are MDHEN and SYDVKM. After removal of 5 bases from V and 5 bases from J, the junction contained 2 bases not matched to a gene.

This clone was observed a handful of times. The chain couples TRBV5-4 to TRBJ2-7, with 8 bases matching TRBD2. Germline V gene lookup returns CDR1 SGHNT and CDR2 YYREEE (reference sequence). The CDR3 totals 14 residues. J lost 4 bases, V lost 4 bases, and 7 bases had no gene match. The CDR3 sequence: CASSPAGGRYEQYF. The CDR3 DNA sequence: TGTGCCAGCAGCCCCGCCGGCGGGAGGTACGAGCAGTACTTC.

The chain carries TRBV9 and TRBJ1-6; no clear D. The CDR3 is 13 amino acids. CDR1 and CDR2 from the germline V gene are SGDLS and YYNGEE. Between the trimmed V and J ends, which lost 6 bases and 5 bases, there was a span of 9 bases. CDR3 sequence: CASNSVDNSPLHF. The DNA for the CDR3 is TGTGCCAGCAATTCAGTTGATAATTCACCCCTCCACTTT.

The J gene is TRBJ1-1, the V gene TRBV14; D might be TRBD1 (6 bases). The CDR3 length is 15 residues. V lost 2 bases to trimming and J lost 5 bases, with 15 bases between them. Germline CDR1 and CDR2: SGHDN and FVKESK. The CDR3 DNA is TGTGCCAGCAGCCAATTAAGGGCCCAGGGGACTGAAGCTTTCTTT. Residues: CASSQLRAQGTEAFF.

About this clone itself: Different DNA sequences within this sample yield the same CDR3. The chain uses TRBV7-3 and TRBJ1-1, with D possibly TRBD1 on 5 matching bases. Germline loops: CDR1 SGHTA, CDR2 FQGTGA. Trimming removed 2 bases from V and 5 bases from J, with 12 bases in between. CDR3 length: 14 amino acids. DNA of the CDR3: TGTGCCAGCAGCTTAGGAGGGGCAGGAACTGAAGCTTTCTTT. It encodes CASSLGGAGTEAFF.

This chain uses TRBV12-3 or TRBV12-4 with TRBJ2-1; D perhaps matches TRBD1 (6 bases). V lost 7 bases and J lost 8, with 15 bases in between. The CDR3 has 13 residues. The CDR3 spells CASKNSGTHEQFF. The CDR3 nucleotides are TGTGCCAGCAAGAACTCCGGGACACATGAGCAGTTCTTC.

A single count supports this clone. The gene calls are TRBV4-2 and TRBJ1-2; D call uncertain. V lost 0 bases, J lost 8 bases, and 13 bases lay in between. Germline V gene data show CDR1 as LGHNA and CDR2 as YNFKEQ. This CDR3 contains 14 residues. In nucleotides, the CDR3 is TGTGCCAGCAGCCAAGATGTCGTCCCGGGGGGCTACACCTTC. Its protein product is CASSQDVVPGGYTF.

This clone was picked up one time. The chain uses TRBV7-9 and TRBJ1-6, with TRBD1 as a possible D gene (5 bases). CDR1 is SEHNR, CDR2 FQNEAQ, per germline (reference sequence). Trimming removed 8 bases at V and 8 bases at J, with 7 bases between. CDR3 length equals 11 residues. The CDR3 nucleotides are TGTGCCAGCGAAGGGGATTCACCCCTCCACTTT. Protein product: CASEGDSPLHF. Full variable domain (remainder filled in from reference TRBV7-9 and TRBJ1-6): DTGVSQNPRHKITKRGQNVTFRCDPISEHNRLYWYRQTLGQGPEFLTYFQNEAQLEKSRLLSDRFSAERPKGSFSTLEIQRTEQGDSAMYLCASEGDSPLHFGNGTRLTVT.

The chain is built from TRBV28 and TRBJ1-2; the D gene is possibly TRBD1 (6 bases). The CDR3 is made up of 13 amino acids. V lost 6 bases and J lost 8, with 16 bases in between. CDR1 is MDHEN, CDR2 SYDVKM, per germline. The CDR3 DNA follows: TGTGCCAGCAGGCTGATGGACAGCCTAGGCTACACCTTC. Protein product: CASRLMDSLGYTF.

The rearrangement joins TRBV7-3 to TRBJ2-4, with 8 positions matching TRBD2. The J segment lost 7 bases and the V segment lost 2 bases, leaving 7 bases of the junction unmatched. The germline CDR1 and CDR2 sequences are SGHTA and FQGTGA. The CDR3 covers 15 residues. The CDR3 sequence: CASSLESQRENIQYF. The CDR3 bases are TGTGCCAGCAGCTTAGAAAGCCAGCGGGAGAACATTCAGTACTTC.

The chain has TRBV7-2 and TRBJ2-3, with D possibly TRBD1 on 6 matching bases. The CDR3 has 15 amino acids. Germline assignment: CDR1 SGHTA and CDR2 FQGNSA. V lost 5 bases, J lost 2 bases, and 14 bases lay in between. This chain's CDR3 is CASSPRQGPTDTQYF. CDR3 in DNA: TGTGCCAGCAGCCCCAGGCAGGGGCCCACAGATACGCAGTATTTT.

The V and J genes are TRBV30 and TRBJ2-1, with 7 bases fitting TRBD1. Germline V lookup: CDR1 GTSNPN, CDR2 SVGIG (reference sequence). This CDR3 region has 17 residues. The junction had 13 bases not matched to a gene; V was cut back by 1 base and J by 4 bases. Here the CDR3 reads CAWSGPGTALYYNEQFF. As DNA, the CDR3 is TGTGCCTGGAGTGGACCGGGGACAGCTCTTTATTACAATGAGCAGTTCTTC.

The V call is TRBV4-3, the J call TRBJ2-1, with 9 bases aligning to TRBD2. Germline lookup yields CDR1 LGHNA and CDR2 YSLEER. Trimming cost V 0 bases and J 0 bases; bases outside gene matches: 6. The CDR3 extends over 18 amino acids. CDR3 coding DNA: TGCGCCAGCAGCCAAGAGGGCGGGAGGGCTATCTCCTACAATGAGCAGTTCTTC. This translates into CASSQEGGRAISYNEQFF.

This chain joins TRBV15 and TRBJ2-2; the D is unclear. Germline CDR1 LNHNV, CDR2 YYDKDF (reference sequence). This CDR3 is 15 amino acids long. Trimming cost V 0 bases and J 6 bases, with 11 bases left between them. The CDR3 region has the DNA TGTGCCACCAGCAGAGATTTTCTGGGCGCCGGGGAGCTGTTTTTT. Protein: CATSRDFLGAGELFF.

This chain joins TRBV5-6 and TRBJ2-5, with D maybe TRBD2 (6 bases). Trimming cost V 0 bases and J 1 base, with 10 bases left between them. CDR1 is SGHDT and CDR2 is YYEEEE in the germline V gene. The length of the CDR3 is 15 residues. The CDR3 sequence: CASSLEWRGQETQYF. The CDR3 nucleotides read TGTGCCAGCAGCTTGGAATGGCGGGGCCAAGAGACCCAGTACTTC.

The DNA of the CDR3 is TGTGCCAGTAGCTCGGCGGCAGGGAGGGAAACCGGGGAGCTGTTTTTT. This codes for CASSSAAGRETGELFF. The V gene is TRBV19, the J gene TRBJ2-2, with 7 bases identical to TRBD2. V shed 6 bases and J 5 bases; nucleotides not matched to a gene: 12. CDR3 length equals 16 residues. Germline V lookup: CDR1 LNHDA, CDR2 SQIVND (reference sequence).